The 27 T cell receptor beta chains given below trace back to one sample, sequenced in a study of blood T cell repertoires in COVID-19. The protocol was immunoSEQ multiplex PCR, while the TCRdb copy is restricted to in-frame clones and leaves out a portion. The sample has over 100,000 clones; roughly 86% are singletons. Sequenced: peripheral blood. The receptor set was obtained from a woman between 65 and 79 years old with COVID-19, enrolled during active disease.

Turning to this clone: Other DNA sequences in this specimen translate into the identical CDR3. The chain joins TRBV5-1 to TRBJ1-5; tentative D call: TRBD1 (5 bases). This CDR3 has 15 amino acids. Deletions cut 0 bases from V and 1 base from J, with 8 bases between. The germline V gene has CDR1 SGHRS and CDR2 YFSETQ. In DNA form, the CDR3 reads TGCGCCAGCAGCTTGGATGGGGCGAGCAATCAGCCCCAGCATTTT. Amino acid sequence: CASSLDGASNQPQHF.

The gene calls are TRBV5-8 and TRBJ2-2, with 13 bases fitting TRBD2. The V gene's germline CDR1 is SGHTS and CDR2 YDEGEE. The CDR3 runs to 17 residues. The V and J ends lost 4 bases and 6 bases, in that order; junction bases with no gene match: 9. CDR3 nucleotide sequence: TGTGCCAGCAGCCCTCTTCCGGGACTAGCGGGGTCCGGGGAGCTGTTTTTT. Translating it yields CASSPLPGLAGSGELFF.

The V gene is TRBV10-2, the J gene TRBJ1-2; D remains unclear. Germline V lookup: CDR1 WSHSY, CDR2 SAAADI. Between the trimmed V and J ends, which lost 8 bases and 6 bases, there was a span of 19 bases. CDR3 length equals 14 residues. The CDR3, as DNA: TGCGCCAGCTCCGAGGAGGGCGCGTTGAATGGCTACACCTTC. Protein product: CASSEEGALNGYTF.

This chain connects TRBV14 to TRBJ2-1; D is possibly TRBD2 (6 bases). V lost 3 bases to trimming and J lost 10 bases, with 16 bases between them. CDR1 SGHDN and CDR2 FVKESK come from the germline V gene. CDR3 length: 14 residues. Here the CDR3 reads CASSQYKSREEQFF. CDR3 in DNA: TGTGCCAGCAGCCAGTATAAGAGTCGGGAGGAGCAGTTCTTC.

The DNA for the CDR3 is TGTGCCAGCAGTTCCATGACTAGCGGGTACCAAGAGACCCAGTACTTC. It encodes CASSSMTSGYQETQYF. The V and J genes are TRBV28 and TRBJ2-5; 10 nucleotides agree with TRBD2. The V and J ends lost 4 bases and 0 bases, in that order; junction bases with no gene match: 5. The length of the CDR3 is 16 residues. The germline V gene has CDR1 MDHEN and CDR2 SYDVKM.

The chain couples TRBV2 to TRBJ1-3; D is possibly TRBD1 (5 bases). The CDR3 length is 14 residues. V was trimmed by 6 bases and J by 4 bases, leaving 13 bases between them. CDR1 SNHLY and CDR2 FYNNEI come from the germline V gene. CDR3 sequence (DNA): TGTGCCAGCAGCGGGACGCGGGAGGGAAACACCATATATTTT. Translated, it gives CASSGTREGNTIYF.

The V call is TRBV5-6, the J call TRBJ2-3; 11 nucleotides align to TRBD2. The CDR3 contains 18 residues. Germline loops: CDR1 SGHDT, CDR2 YYEEEE. V was pared by 2 bases and J by 0 bases, with 8 bases of the junction left unmatched. The CDR3 sequence is CASSFTSGGASSTDTQYF. In DNA, the CDR3 is TGTGCCAGCAGCTTCACTAGCGGGGGAGCTTCTAGCACAGATACGCAGTATTTT.

This CDR3 is CASSVAQGWDREFF. As DNA, the CDR3 is TGTGCCAGCAGCGTAGCTCAGGGTTGGGACAGGGAATTCTTC. V gene TRBV9 combines with J gene TRBJ2-1, with 9 bases fitting TRBD1. The germline V gene encodes CDR1 SGDLS and CDR2 YYNGEE. Germline trimming cut 0 bases from V and 16 bases from J; bases unmatched to any gene: 11. CDR3 length: 14 amino acids. The variable domain in full, completed from reference TRBV9 and TRBJ2-1, reads DSGVTQTPKHLITATGQRVTLRCSPRSGDLSVYWYQQSLDQGLQFLIQYYNGEERAKGNILERFSAQQFPDLHSELNLSSLELGDSALYFCASSVAQGWDREFFGPGTRLTVL.

The chain links TRBV2 to TRBJ2-5; 10 bases agree with TRBD1. The germline CDR1 and CDR2 sequences are SNHLY and FYNNEI. The CDR3 runs 15 residues. Trimming at V came to 9 bases and at J to 1 base, leaving 8 bases not matched to a gene. DNA for the CDR3: TGTGCCAGTTCGTACCGGACAGGGGGCCAAGAGACCCAGTACTTC. Protein: CASSYRTGGQETQYF.

The chain links TRBV7-9 to TRBJ2-4; maybe TRBD2 (5 bases). Germline V gene data show CDR1 as SEHNR and CDR2 as FQNEAQ (reference sequence). V was cut by 2 bases and J by 0 bases, with 8 bases left in between. This CDR3 spans 15 amino acids. The DNA for the CDR3 is TGTGCCAGCAGCTTACAAGGAGGAGCCAAAAACATTCAGTACTTC. Translating it yields CASSLQGGAKNIQYF.

This clone has just one count. The chain couples TRBV24-1 to TRBJ2-3; 8 bases are a match to TRBD1. The CDR3 spans 15 residues. V shed 2 bases, J shed 2 bases, and the junction held 2 bases outside the gene matches. Looked up from germline, CDR1 is KGHDR and CDR2 is SFDVKD. The CDR3 here is CATSDSGGHTDTQYF. The CDR3 region has the DNA TGTGCCACCAGTGATTCAGGGGGCCACACAGATACGCAGTATTTT.

This rearrangement joins TRBV18 to TRBJ2-7, with 9 bases identical to TRBD1. The germline V gene encodes CDR1 KGHSH and CDR2 LQKENI. The CDR3 has 16 amino acids. With 4 bases clipped from V and 5 bases from J, the junction kept 12 bases outside the gene matches. The CDR3 sequence is CASSRVPGQGVHEQYF. CDR3 nucleotides: TGTGCCAGCTCACGAGTTCCGGGACAGGGAGTCCACGAGCAGTACTTC.

The J gene is TRBJ2-7, the V gene TRBV27, with 12 bases lining up with TRBD2. The length of the CDR3 is 13 residues. Per the germline V gene, CDR1 is MNHEY and CDR2 is SMNVEV (reference sequence). Losses at the gene ends were 11 bases for V and 3 bases for J; bases not matched to a gene: 5. CDR3 sequence: CAGLAGIFYEQYF. The CDR3 bases are TGTGCCGGACTAGCGGGGATTTTCTACGAGCAGTACTTC.

V gene TRBV13 combines with J gene TRBJ1-1, with 8 bases fitting TRBD1. V lost 3 bases, J lost 5 bases, and 8 bases stayed unmatched. Per the germline V gene, CDR1 is PRHDT and CDR2 is FYEKMQ (reference sequence). The CDR3 sequence is 15 residues long. In nucleotides, the CDR3 is TGTGCCAGCAGCTTTTGGGGGACAGGTGGGACTGAAGCTTTCTTT. Translated: CASSFWGTGGTEAFF.

The chain combines TRBV5-1 with TRBJ2-7; 8 bases line up with TRBD2. The CDR3 runs to 13 residues. Germline loops: CDR1 SGHRS, CDR2 YFSETQ. V shed 5 bases, J shed 2 bases, and the junction held 3 bases outside the gene matches. The CDR3 spells CASRGAGAYEQYF. Here the CDR3 DNA reads TGCGCCAGCAGGGGAGCGGGGGCCTACGAGCAGTACTTC.

The chain couples TRBV6-5 to TRBJ2-7, with D perhaps TRBD2 (5 bases). Germline V lookup: CDR1 MNHEY, CDR2 SVGAGI. CDR3 length: 13 amino acids. The V end was cut by 2 bases, the J end by 2 bases, with 7 bases between. DNA of the CDR3: TGTGCCAGCAGTTACAGCGGTCCCTACGAGCAGTACTTC. Translating gives CASSYSGPYEQYF.

This chain links TRBV6-5 with TRBJ2-7, with TRBD2 matching 7 bases. CDR3 length: 11 amino acids. V was clipped by 6 bases and J by 13 bases; unmatched bases: 9. The germline gives CDR1 MNHEY, CDR2 SVGAGI. CDR3 in amino acids: CASSSRGGIYF. CDR3 nucleotide sequence: TGTGCCAGCAGCTCCCGCGGGGGTATATACTTC.

The chain has TRBV28 and TRBJ2-3; TRBD2 aligns across 9 bases. Germline CDR1 MDHEN, CDR2 SYDVKM. This CDR3 region has 15 residues. V lost 2 bases to trimming and J lost 2 bases; unmatched junction nucleotides: 2. CDR3 nucleotide sequence: TGTGCCAGCAGTTTAGAGCGGGGGGACACAGATACGCAGTATTTT. It encodes CASSLERGDTDTQYF.

The rearrangement joins TRBV3-1 (or the pseudogene TRBV3-2) to TRBJ1-2, with TRBD1 as a possible D gene (5 bases). V lost 2 bases to trimming and J lost 3 bases, with 13 bases between them. Germline CDR1 LGHDT, CDR2 YNNKEL (reference sequence). The CDR3 length is 15 residues. CDR3 DNA: TGTGCCAGCAGCCAAATGCCCACAGGACACTATGGCTACACCTTC. Encoded protein: CASSQMPTGHYGYTF.

J is TRBJ1-2 and V is TRBV27; 7 nucleotides agree with TRBD1. The CDR3 is 13 amino acids. The germline CDR1 and CDR2 sequences are MNHEY and SMNVEV (reference sequence). Germline trimming cut 7 bases from V and 6 bases from J; bases unmatched to any gene: 8. CDR3 residues: CASKRGRGDGYTF. In nucleotides, the CDR3 is TGTGCCAGCAAAAGGGGGCGTGGAGATGGCTACACCTTC.

V gene TRBV30 combines with J gene TRBJ1-2; no clear D. From germline, CDR1 is GTSNPN and CDR2 SVGIG (reference sequence). This CDR3 is built from 12 residues. V gave up 0 bases and J gave up 6 bases, with 8 bases separating them. For the CDR3, the DNA is TGTGCCTGGAGTGTGATCTACGATGGCTACACCTTC. Translated: CAWSVIYDGYTF.

The chain combines TRBV5-1 with TRBJ1-6; TRBD1 matches at 10 bases. The CDR3 contains 17 residues. V was clipped by 4 bases and J by 9 bases; unmatched bases: 13. Germline values: CDR1 SGHRS, CDR2 YFSETQ. CDR3 nucleotides: TGCGCCAGCAGCGGACGATCCGGGACAGGGGAGGGTTCACCCCTCCACTTT. Residues: CASSGRSGTGEGSPLHF.

This rearrangement joins TRBV4-2 to TRBJ2-3; D possibly corresponds to TRBD1 (5 bases). V gave up 0 bases and J gave up 5 bases, with 15 bases separating them. Germline V gene sequence: CDR1 LGHNA, CDR2 YNFKEQ. The CDR3 extends over 16 amino acids. For the CDR3, the DNA is TGTGCCAGCAGCCAAGATCTCTCAGGGCGTCAAGATACGCAGTATTTT. The encoded protein is CASSQDLSGRQDTQYF.

This chain joins TRBV5-4 and TRBJ1-5; 9 nucleotides match TRBD1. This CDR3 contains 17 residues. With 0 bases clipped from V and 0 bases from J, the junction kept 4 bases outside the gene matches. Germline CDR1 is SGHNT and CDR2 is YYREEE (reference sequence). This CDR3 is CASSLAGTGYSNQPQHF. The CDR3, as DNA: TGTGCCAGCAGCTTGGCCGGGACAGGGTATAGCAATCAGCCCCAGCATTTT.

This chain links TRBV19 with TRBJ1-5; D perhaps matches TRBD1 (6 bases). The CDR3 loop spans 15 amino acids. Trimming left V 3 bases short and J 1 base short, with 10 bases between. The germline gives CDR1 LNHDA, CDR2 SQIVND (reference sequence). The CDR3: CASSIGGASNQPQHF. The CDR3 DNA reads as TGTGCCAGTAGTATCGGGGGGGCGAGCAATCAGCCCCAGCATTTT.

This chain connects TRBV19 to TRBJ1-6; weak D call: TRBD1 (6 bases). The V end was cut by 5 bases, the J end by 7 bases, with 15 bases between. CDR1 and CDR2 from the germline V gene are LNHDA and SQIVND (reference sequence). This CDR3 spans 15 amino acids. The CDR3 DNA is TGTGCCAGTAGTTCAGATTGGGGGCGCAATTCACCCCTCCACTTT. Translating gives CASSSDWGRNSPLHF.

The rearrangement uses TRBV5-1 and TRBJ2-5; 12 positions match TRBD2. CDR3 length equals 14 residues. The junction had 1 base not matched to a gene; V was cut back by 4 bases and J by 3 bases. CDR1 and CDR2 from the germline V gene are SGHRS and YFSETQ. As DNA, the CDR3 is TGCGCCAGCAGCCGGACTAGCGGGGAAGAGACCCAGTACTTC. Encoded protein: CASSRTSGEETQYF. Combining the CDR3 with reference TRBV5-1 and TRBJ2-5 gives the whole variable domain KAGVTQTPRYLIKTRGQQVTLSCSPISGHRSVSWYQQTPGQGLQFLFEYFSETQRNKGNFPGRFSGRQFSNSRSEMNVSTLELGDSALYLCASSRTSGEETQYFGPGTRLLVL.